This entry is about one T cell receptor (beta chain). Its recognized antigen is unknown. One base away there is no much larger clone; base qualities are not given. The sample originates from a study of cytomegalovirus exposure and HLA in healthy donors (dated by TCRdb to about 2017). Background for the entire study: An earlier analysis of about 530 of the donors reported 276 Gb of sequence data and 95 million to 120 million unique TCR beta sequences obtained from around 180 million T cells. An early release that covered roughly 600 HLA-typed donors contained approximately 300 gigabases of sequencing data and some 87 million unique TCR sequences. The genetic ancestry cluster associated with self-reported Caucasian donors included over 65% of the approximately 400 genotyped donors. The study was designed to test whether signatures of past pathogen exposure could be identified by cataloging public T cell receptors. The study used immunosequencing to profile the T cell repertoires of under 700 subjects and linked those repertoires to cytomegalovirus serostatus. Along with the roughly 670-subject first cohort, a separate validation cohort of over a hundred different subjects was used. High-throughput TCR immunosequencing, statistical association of individual TCRs with disease status, and machine learning were combined to predict cytomegalovirus infection status. In a later analysis, previously published TCR beta repertoires from several hundred donors were re-analyzed and high-resolution HLA genotyping was added so that TCR occurrence patterns could be studied. The later analysis used no new phenotypic data to find candidate immune exposures, relying instead on TCR beta sequences and their occurrence across donors. In an earlier analysis of roughly 580 of the donors, high-throughput TCR beta sequencing was used to judge whether each TCR beta V gene segment behaved as functional or pseudogenic. Donor age, sex, ethnicity and CMV serostatus were compiled together with the repertoire data. A later genetic analysis took genome-wide SNP genotypes for about three fifths of the roughly 670 donors and used that subset as a discovery cohort. Every repertoire in the discovery cohort had been generated on one and the same sequencing platform. Class I and class II HLA loci were covered by the typing at four-digit resolution. Typing coverage differed by locus: A, B, C, DRB1 and DQB1 were typed in roughly 620-640 donors, DQA1 in about 550, DPA1 in over 600, and DPB1 in approximately 450. A handful of DR-DQ haplotypes were handled as single units for association and clustering because linkage in the cohort was strong. On average, approximately 250,000 unique TCR beta nucleotide sequences were sequenced per donor among a few hundred genotyped donors of the cohort, with around 19% of those sequences being non-productive. General findings and caveats noted by the study authors: Three of the identified cytomegalovirus-associated TCR beta chains were confirmed in vitro to be specific for cytomegalovirus antigens. In a later analysis, the rate of TCR association differed among HLA loci, with DRB1 alleles having the most associated TCRs and HLA-C alleles having the fewest. The 87-base-pair reads could not distinguish some IMGT-functional V segments, including TRBV6-2 and TRBV6-3, so those segments were excluded. According to a later analysis, parvovirus B19, influenza, CMV and Epstein-Barr virus appeared linked to several top co-occurrence clusters. A further reported finding was that TCR beta sequences accurately predicted the HLA-A and HLA-B alleles for most subjects in the first cohort. CMV serostatus was the only immune exposure information available for the cohort. When HLA alleles, especially DR and DQ, strongly co-occurred, attributing TCR associations to individual alleles was difficult. An association between a missense DCLRE1C variant and V-gene and J-gene trimming of TCR beta chains was found in a later genetic analysis and replicated in an independent cohort. Compared with equally common non-associated chains, HLA-associated TCR beta chains in a later analysis were more clonally expanded and had lower generation probabilities. Because HLA typing was missing for some donors at each locus, association tests included only the typed subset. The classifier was reported to diagnose cytomegalovirus status with high specificity and sensitivity in both the original cohort and the validation cohort. The study listed 164 TCR beta chains as associated with cytomegalovirus. According to a later analysis, most CMV-associated TCR beta chains appeared to be HLA-restricted, and the HLA associations seemed to be driven largely by CMV exposure. The sequencing pipeline was judged likely to have produced a cluster of highly shared sequence variants as a technical artifact. A later genetic analysis reported fewer N-insertions in productive TCRs among donors in an Asian-associated ancestry cluster than the roughly 690-donor mean. It was suggested by the authors that the approach could potentially be generalized to other disease states and immunological phenotypes. Correlated functional status among segregating V segments might be attributable to linkage disequilibrium, but an unknown experimental factor could not be ruled out. Roughly uniform sequencing depth across donors was assumed in presence/absence analyses, although this assumption may not hold. The earlier analysis of almost 600 of the donors excluded roughly 16 rarely observed V segments, including chromosome 9 orphons, because counts were too low. Specific HLA alleles were associated with 15,000 to 20,000 TCR beta sequences at a false discovery rate of 0.05 in a later analysis. Broadly in line with IMGT annotations, most TCR beta V segments showed up in productive rearrangements about 87% or about 30% of the time in an earlier analysis of around 600 of the donors. This cohort had only TCR beta chains sequenced, and the lack of alpha or paired-chain data limited which features could be detected. Most TCR sequences were observed very rarely across donors, whereas some public TCRs were present in many individuals.

V is cut back by 4 bases and J by 5 bases, with 8 bases in the junction unmatched. Reading the germline V gene gives CDR1 MNHNS and CDR2 SASEGT. The CDR3 covers 15 residues, taking in both the cysteine and the phenylalanine. The only DNA kept is the CDR3, 45 bases in frame from the first base. Libraries were made using the immunoSEQ multiplex PCR assay. For the multiplex PCR, a mixture combining 60 forward primers for TCR Vbeta segments and 13 reverse primers for TCR Jbeta segments was used. Amplification of the CDR3 region of rearranged TCR beta genes was performed with a multiplex PCR assay on genomic DNA. On the Illumina HiSeq System, the amplified TCR beta libraries were sequenced as 87-base-pair reads. Under the source paper's analysis protocol: In a later analysis, around 80 million unique TCR beta chains were counted across the 650 to 700 repertoires, and some 10 million of these chains were shared by at least two donors. Raw reads were error-corrected and collapsed into unique sequences with a nearest-neighbor algorithm that merged closely related sequences to remove PCR and sequencing errors. V, D and J gene segments were assigned by aligning CDR3 sequences to IMGT reference sequences. For a sequence to be retained, a match of at least six nucleotides to both a V gene segment and a J gene segment was required. Rearrangements were classified as productive when the CDR3 lacked stop codons and remained in frame with V and J, and all other rearrangements were classified as non-productive. Following IMGT convention, CDR3 was defined as the stretch from the second conserved V-encoded cysteine to the conserved J-encoded phenylalanine. The earlier analysis of 587 of the donors excluded sequences that lacked an unambiguous match to a single V gene segment. In an earlier analysis of a few hundred of the donors, V segments were called functional above 56.7% productive rearrangements and were called segregating when the between-donor standard deviation exceeded 5%. A statistical classification framework was built to diagnose cytomegalovirus status from the catalog of TCR beta chain sequences. V and J gene assignment, in a later analysis, came from comparing TCR nucleotide sequences with IMGT/GENE-DB human TR gene sequences. Using the TCRdist pipeline, a later analysis assigned CDR3 sequences along with most-parsimonious VDJ recombination scenarios. In a later analysis, each TCR beta chain was defined by its CDR3 amino acid sequence together with its V-gene family, and reads without a unique V-gene family were excluded. In a later analysis, approximately 640 highly shared, low-generation-probability nucleotide sequences were removed to address suspected cross-contamination and a sequencing artifact. For each public chain, a later analysis derived a clonal expansion index from normalized ranks of inferred template counts within each repertoire. Generation probabilities in a later analysis came from a VDJ recombination model fitted to out-of-frame rearrangements, and those results were checked against IGoR. Hypergeometric tests were used in a later analysis to score TCR-TCR, TCR-HLA and TCR-CMV co-occurrence, with a repertoire-size bias correction applied to the TCR pairs. To estimate false discovery rates, a later analysis permuted the HLA or CMV assignments 20 times. In a later analysis, co-occurring TCRs were grouped with DBSCAN, and TCRdist sequence similarity was added when clustering was performed within HLA-allele-positive subsets. Repertoires with fewer than 30,000 or more than 120,000 public chains, plus five repertoires with anomalous nucleotide sharing, were excluded from co-occurrence clustering. In its TCRdb copy, this immuneACCESS table keeps in-frame sequences only and misses some clones. Where compared with another copy, unresolved V genes explain less than half of these, and the others have no known cause. V and J calls plus clone size are reproduced from that table; the DNA served to infer D and trimming. Within this sample are around 210,000 clones, with 65% to 85% of them counted one time only. The ten largest make up about 1.8% of the sample.

In total, roughly 670 healthy bone marrow donors made up the cohort. At the time of sampling, all cohort members were nominally healthy, though unrecorded immune exposures were likely present. The donor tested CMV seronegative and was one of the 352 seronegative cohort members. A peripheral blood sample was collected from each donor, and TCR beta sequencing was performed on peripheral blood mononuclear cells. The Qiagen DNeasy Blood Extraction Kit was used to extract genomic DNA from the blood cell samples. The rearranged segments are TRBV6-1 and TRBJ2-1; a stretch of 7 junction bases matches TRBD1. Material: PBMCs. The sequence derives from a middle-aged man in good health and CMV-seronegative. This receptor carries the CDR3 CASSVYRDRNNEQFF. The sequenced DNA is TGTGCCAGCAGTGTATACCGGGACAGAAACAATGAGCAGTTCTTC.